This TCR beta chain emerged from a study of response to subunit inactivated influenza vaccine. Via MiXCR, TCRdb re-called the RT-PCR reads, giving one row per CDR3 protein. The data show about 530,000 distinct CDR3 sequences, roughly 13% seen once. Points from the study as a whole: New T cells are recruited in small numbers by each seasonal influenza vaccination, according to the authors' suggestion.

Comment on this clonotype: What it recognizes is unknown.

The source is a man between 50 and 59 years old who received an inactivated influenza vaccine. The specimen was PBMCs from blood, collected more than 35 days after vaccination.

CDR3 region: CASSLGVAGNPYF. Here the CDR3 DNA reads TGTGCCAGCAGCTTAGGGGTAGCGGGGAACCCCTACTTC. The chain uses TRBV7-2 and TRBJ2-7; 8 bases match TRBD2. This CDR3 region has 13 residues. The junction had 9 bases not matched to a gene; V was cut back by 1 base and J by 13 bases. Germline V gene data show CDR1 as SGHTA and CDR2 as FQGNSA.